One and the same sample provided the 20 T cell receptor beta chains below, sequenced in a study of regulatory T cells in long-lasting Graves disease (dated by TCRdb to the early 2020s). The library came from multiplex PCR. Sequencing instrument: Illumina HiSeq 4000. CDR3 regions were amplified by Arm-PCR with iRepertoire HTBI primers to construct TCR beta libraries. TCRdb passed the public sequencing reads through fastp at Q25 and MiXCR, retaining productive beta sequences. Rows matching on CDR3 protein sequence are summarized as one entry with the most common DNA and genes. The sample table holds about 620,000 distinct CDR3 sequences, of which roughly 15% were seen once. The top ten clonotypes cover 18% of the sample. Sample time point, as interpreted from the label and publication: newly diagnosed GD, antithyroid drugs for less than 3 months. For both TCR sequencing and RNA sequencing, RNA was extracted from PBMCs in TRIzol.

This sample also appeared in a second study, on T cells in Graves' hyperthyroidism and ophthalmopathy.

The starting material was peripheral blood mononuclear cells (PBMCs), obtained at new diagnosis, from a patient treated with antithyroid drugs. The source of these receptors is a young woman with Graves disease. Donor details come from another sample of the same person, matched by shared clones.

This rearrangement joins TRBV9 to TRBJ1-1; D may be TRBD1 (6 bases). Germline assignment: CDR1 SGDLS and CDR2 YYNGEE. The CDR3 length is 14 residues. V was clipped by 4 bases and J by 4 bases, with 14 bases between them. CDR3 protein: CASSPQGLSTEAFF. DNA of the CDR3: TGTGCCAGCAGCCCGCAGGGGTTGAGCACTGAAGCTTTCTTT.

This clonotype was seen a few times. V gene TRBV6-1 combines with J gene TRBJ2-3; maybe TRBD1 (6 bases). CDR1 and CDR2 (germline): MNHNS, SASEGT. The CDR3 covers 12 residues. V lost 7 bases and J 5 bases, leaving 10 bases between the germline ends. CDR3 protein: CASIGRGDTQYF. The DNA for the CDR3 is TGTGCCAGCATAGGCAGGGGAGATACGCAGTATTTT.

This clonotype was seen a few times. The chain links TRBV7-9 to TRBJ2-7, with D perhaps TRBD1 (6 bases). This CDR3 spans 15 amino acids. V was cut by 1 base and J by 3 bases, with 13 bases left in between. Germline V gene data show CDR1 as SEHNR and CDR2 as FQNEAQ (reference sequence). The CDR3 nucleotides read TGTGCCAGCAGCTTAGGGGGGCCCCCCCGCTACGAGCAGTACTTC. This sequence encodes CASSLGGPPRYEQYF.

In its sample, this clonotype was seen a few times. The gene calls are TRBV19 and TRBJ1-1; 10 bases map to TRBD1. Germline values: CDR1 LNHDA, CDR2 SQIVND (reference sequence). The CDR3 loop spans 16 amino acids. Trimming took 6 bases from V and 3 from J; bases not matched to a gene: 10. The CDR3 DNA sequence: TGTGCCAGTAGCCAGGGGACAGGGGCCCTCTACACTGAAGCTTTCTTT. Translated, it gives CASSQGTGALYTEAFF.

This clonotype was observed a handful of times. V and J are TRBV19 and TRBJ2-4; 8 positions match TRBD1. This CDR3 has 17 residues. The V segment lost 4 bases and the J segment 0 bases; nucleotides outside the gene matches: 8. From germline, CDR1 is LNHDA and CDR2 SQIVND (reference sequence). The CDR3 loop reads CASSKRGTGKAKNIQYF. Here the CDR3 DNA reads TGTGCCAGTAGTAAAAGGGGGACAGGAAAAGCCAAAAACATTCAGTACTTC.

This clonotype was counted ten times or more. The rearrangement links TRBV28 to TRBJ2-7, with 7 nucleotides matching TRBD1. CDR3 length equals 15 residues. The germline V gene encodes CDR1 MDHEN and CDR2 SYDVKM. The V segment lost 6 bases and the J segment 1 base; nucleotides outside the gene matches: 9. DNA of the CDR3: TGTGCCAGCAGGAGACCCGGGACAGTATCCTACGAGCAGTACTTC. It specifies CASRRPGTVSYEQYF.

This clonotype was counted at least ten times. The rearrangement links TRBV27 to TRBJ2-1; TRBD2 agrees at 12 bases. This CDR3 is built from 14 residues. Germline V CDR1 and CDR2: MNHEY, SMNVEV (reference sequence). Trimming took 6 bases from V and 7 from J; bases not matched to a gene: 4. The CDR3 sequence: CASRLAGGGNEQFF. CDR3 DNA sequence: TGTGCCAGCAGACTAGCGGGAGGCGGGAATGAGCAGTTCTTC.

The chain has TRBV29-1 and TRBJ2-1; D might be TRBD2 (6 bases). This CDR3 spans 13 amino acids. Trimming left V 0 bases short and J 13 bases short, with 16 bases between. Germline CDR1 is SQVTM and CDR2 is ANQGSEA. The CDR3 sequence is CSVEDPLRGYQFF. CDR3 DNA: TGCAGCGTTGAAGATCCCTTACGGGGGTATCAGTTCTTC.

This clonotype was seen many times. The V and J genes are TRBV2 and TRBJ1-4; D gene uncertain. This CDR3 has 11 residues. Germline values: CDR1 SNHLY, CDR2 FYNNEI. Trimming stripped 9 bases from V and 8 bases from J, with 10 bases between. This CDR3 is CARGLGEKLFF. CDR3 nucleotides: TGTGCCAGGGGCTTAGGGGAAAAACTGTTTTTT.

This clonotype was counted ten times or more. The rearrangement joins TRBV11-2 to TRBJ2-3, with D possibly matching TRBD2 (5 bases). This CDR3 is 16 amino acids long. V was trimmed by 1 base and J by 1 base, leaving 12 bases between them. CDR1 and CDR2 (germline): SGHAT, FQNNGV. The DNA for the CDR3 is TGTGCCAGCAGCTTAGGGCAGCGGTTTGGCACAGATACGCAGTATTTT. Translation: CASSLGQRFGTDTQYF.

V gene TRBV7-9 combines with J gene TRBJ2-5; TRBD2 matches at 11 bases. The CDR3 consists of 16 residues. The germline V gene has CDR1 SEHNR and CDR2 FQNEAQ (reference sequence). The J segment lost 5 bases and the V segment lost 1 base, leaving 6 bases of the junction unmatched. The CDR3: CASSLDGLAGGETQYF. CDR3 nucleotides: TGTGCCAGCAGCTTAGATGGGCTAGCGGGAGGCGAGACCCAGTACTTC.

Worth noting for this clonotype: A much bigger clone sits one base away, suggesting this may be a read error. The V call is TRBV11-2, the J call TRBJ1-6; D call uncertain. This CDR3 spans 13 amino acids. Germline assignment: CDR1 SGHAT and CDR2 FQNNGV. V gave up 2 bases and J gave up 12 bases, with 11 bases separating them. The CDR3 nucleotides are TGTGCCAGCAGCTTAATACCCGAATTACCCCTCCACTTT. Translation: CASSLIPELPLHF.

At least ten counts were recorded for this clonotype. V and J are TRBV6-1 and TRBJ1-5; 8 positions agree with TRBD1. This CDR3 spans 15 amino acids. Germline loops: CDR1 MNHNS, CDR2 SASEGT. With V trimmed by 6 bases and J by 6 bases, 10 bases remained unmatched. In DNA, the CDR3 is TGTGCCAGCAGGCCTCAGGGGGCCATAGGTCAGCCCCAGCATTTT. Translated, it gives CASRPQGAIGQPQHF.

This clonotype occurred many times. The chain employs TRBV10-3 and TRBJ1-5; perhaps TRBD1 as D (5 bases). Trimming cost V 1 base and J 1 base, with 11 bases left between them. Germline V CDR1 and CDR2: ENHRY, SYGVKD. This CDR3 has 16 residues. The CDR3 loop is CAISEWGQGSNQPQHF. The CDR3, as DNA: TGTGCCATCAGTGAGTGGGGTCAGGGCAGCAATCAGCCCCAGCATTTT.

This clonotype was counted a few times. The chain carries TRBV7-9 and TRBJ2-7, with D unclear. CDR3 length: 12 amino acids. Between the trimmed V and J ends, which lost 0 bases and 7 bases, there was a span of 7 bases. Germline lookup yields CDR1 SEHNR and CDR2 FQNEAQ (reference sequence). CDR3 in DNA: TGTGCCAGCAGCTTAGCTCTCTGGGAGCAGTACTTC. Its translation is CASSLALWEQYF.

This clonotype was observed a few times. The J gene is TRBJ2-7, the V gene TRBV28; 9 bases line up with TRBD1. The CDR3 has 15 residues. Trimming cost V 6 bases and J 3 bases; bases outside gene matches: 9. Germline-derived CDR1 and CDR2 are MDHEN and SYDVKM. The CDR3: CASSQPGTGYYEQYF. The CDR3 DNA follows: TGTGCCAGCAGCCAGCCCGGGACAGGGTACTACGAGCAGTACTTC.

The gene calls are TRBV18 and TRBJ2-2, with D perhaps given as TRBD1 or TRBD2 (6 bases each). This CDR3 region has 14 residues. The germline V gene has CDR1 KGHSH and CDR2 LQKENI. V lost 10 bases and J 3 bases, leaving 15 bases between the germline ends. The CDR3 bases are TGTGCCACCCGACGGGGGCGTGACACCGGGGAGCTGTTTTTT. This encodes CATRRGRDTGELFF.

As regards this clonotype: This may be a read error: a much more frequent sequence differs by one nucleotide. The gene calls are TRBV15 and TRBJ2-1; 8 positions match TRBD1. CDR1 and CDR2 (germline): LNHNV, YYDKDF (reference sequence). This CDR3 has 15 amino acids. Trimming cost V 0 bases and J 10 bases; bases outside gene matches: 8. The CDR3 nucleotides read TGTGCCACCAGCAGAGATCATGGACAGGGCTACGAGCAGTTCTTC. This sequence encodes CATSRDHGQGYEQFF.

CDR3 coding DNA: TGTGCCAGCACTCCTCTCGGCGGAGGAGCGGGAGGGGGGGTCCACAATGAGCAGTTCTTC. This gives the protein CASTPLGGGAGGGVHNEQFF. V gene TRBV7-9 combines with J gene TRBJ2-1; TRBD2 matches 10 bases. Looked up from germline, CDR1 is SEHNR and CDR2 is FQNEAQ (reference sequence). This CDR3 region has 20 residues. J gave up 5 bases and V 7 bases, and 23 bases lay outside the gene matches.

The chain carries TRBV19 and TRBJ1-5, with 7 bases lining up with TRBD1. The CDR3 runs to 15 residues. The germline V gene has CDR1 LNHDA and CDR2 SQIVND (reference sequence). V was clipped by 2 bases and J by 2 bases; unmatched bases: 3. This chain's CDR3 is CASSIWGTGNQPQHF. CDR3 DNA sequence: TGTGCCAGTAGTATATGGGGGACAGGCAATCAGCCCCAGCATTTT.